This T cell receptor beta chain stems from a study of blood T cell repertoires in COVID-19 (dated by TCRdb to about 2020). In terms of the full investigation: The collaborator samples originated in the United States, Italy and Spain and spanned the acute and convalescent phases of COVID-19. The repertoires were released in a freely available public database meant as a resource for research on the immune response to SARS-CoV-2. Sample metadata almost always included a de-identified subject ID, COVID-19 status, age in years and sex. The samples were drawn from two sources: the first 160 participants of the ongoing ImmuneRACE study, and 1,254 subjects contributed by 6 global collaborators. HLA class I and class II types, where available, came from metadata supplied by the sample provider rather than from assay-based typing. The dataset comprised deeply sampled blood TCRbeta repertoires from subjects exposed to, actively infected with, or recovered from COVID-19. The material from the prospective study consisted of cDNA or gDNA derived from T cells, B-cell-depleted T cells, or PBMCs. Paper-wide results and their limitations: The amount of clinical and demographic metadata varied by source and participant and was provided uncurated.

The CDR3, cysteine through phenylalanine, is 14 amino acids long. Here the CDR3 DNA is all that survives: 42 bases in frame from base 1. Per the germline V gene, SGHAT is the CDR1 and FQNNGV is the CDR2. Trimming accounts for 6 bases at V and 2 bases at J, while the number of junction bases matched to no gene is 1. Notes on this clone: Its binding antigen is unknown. No quality values exist for individual bases; no much larger clone is one base distant.

Samples from volunteer blood donors who had recovered from COVID-19 were contributed by a second Seattle source. Whole blood was collected in K2EDTA tubes by collaborating institutions according to the institutions' own protocols. For TCRbeta analysis, collaborator samples were shipped as frozen whole blood, as isolated PBMCs, or as DNA extracted from either sample type. The immunoSEQ Assay, a bias-controlled multiplex PCR, was used to amplify TCRbeta CDR3 regions from genomic DNA. Per the original workflow: Within the assay, amplification of reference gene primers was used to estimate how many nucleated cells each sample contained. To quantify the absolute abundance of each unique TCRbeta CDR3 rearrangement, sequence reads were collapsed and filtered. Productive Simpson clonality was computed per sample as the square root of Simpson's diversity index over productive rearrangements. TCRdb carries this immuneACCESS record with in-frame sequences only. Its versions omit some clonotypes, under half of them owing to an unresolved V gene in the studies checked, with the rest unexplained. The V and J calls and clone size are taken from that table; D and trimming were inferred from the DNA. The sample records approximately 130,000 clones, more than 75% of which are singletons. About 18% of the sample rests with the top ten.

The sample consisted of peripheral blood. This receptor was taken from a woman between 45 and 65 years old who had recovered from COVID-19. In this chain, TRBV11-2 is recombined with TRBJ2-3, and 11 junctional nucleotides match TRBD2. The DNA reads TGTGCCAGCAGACTAGCGGGAGACACAGATACGCAGTATTTT. It translates as CASRLAGDTDTQYF.